Listed here are 24 T cell receptor beta chains from one sample, sequenced in a study of PD-L1 blockade in urothelial cancer. The time point is: peripheral blood 6 weeks after treatment start. Profiled with immunoSEQ multiplex PCR; TCRdb holds only in-frame clones, not every one. The sample consists of around 66,000 clones, roughly 90% of them appearing once. Sequences were derived from PBMCs, sampled around atezolizumab (anti-PD-L1) treatment. These receptors came from a man aged 55 to 70 with urothelial cancer.

V and J are TRBV6-6 and TRBJ2-6, with 12 bases aligning to TRBD1. Germline V lookup: CDR1 MNHNY, CDR2 SVGAGI (reference sequence). Trimming cost V 9 bases and J 3 bases; bases outside gene matches: 6. The CDR3 consists of 16 residues. The CDR3: CASRGQGALGANVLTF. CDR3 coding DNA: TGTGCCAGTAGGGGACAGGGGGCGCTTGGGGCCAACGTCCTGACTTTC.

The CDR3, as DNA: TGTGCCAGCAGCGTTGCGGGGGCCCAAGGTATCACCTACAATGAGCAGTTCTTC. This translates into CASSVAGAQGITYNEQFF. This rearrangement joins TRBV9 to TRBJ2-1; possibly TRBD2 for D (7 bases). The CDR3 is 18 residues long. Per germline, CDR1 SGDLS and CDR2 YYNGEE. V lost 2 bases to trimming and J lost 2 bases, with 20 bases between them.

The chain is built from TRBV30 and TRBJ1-2, with 9 bases fitting TRBD1. V was clipped by 5 bases and J by 3 bases; unmatched bases: 4. Germline V gene data show CDR1 as GTSNPN and CDR2 as SVGIG (reference sequence). This CDR3 comprises 13 residues. The CDR3 spells CAWVRDRDYGYTF. The CDR3 nucleotides read TGTGCCTGGGTCCGGGACAGGGACTATGGCTACACCTTC. Using reference TRBV30 and TRBJ1-2 for the parts outside the CDR3, the full variable domain is SQTIHQWPATLVQPVGSPLSLECTVEGTSNPNLYWYRQAAGRGLQLLFYSVGIGQISSEVPQNLSASRPQDRQFILSSKKLLLSDSGFYLCAWVRDRDYGYTFGSGTRLTVV.

The chain combines TRBV28 with TRBJ2-7; possible D gene TRBD2, 6 bases. The ends were cut back, 2 bases at V and 0 bases at J, with 8 bases in the middle. The CDR3 runs to 14 residues. CDR1 and CDR2 from the germline V gene are MDHEN and SYDVKM. The CDR3 coding sequence is TGTGCCAGCAGTTTAAGGGAGGACTCCTACGAGCAGTACTTC. Amino acids: CASSLREDSYEQYF.

The chain employs TRBV7-2 and TRBJ2-2; D may be TRBD2 (5 bases). This CDR3 is built from 15 residues. Deletions cut 1 base from V and 3 bases from J, with 9 bases between. Germline CDR1 SGHTA, CDR2 FQGNSA. The CDR3 loop is CASSLGPGYTGELFF. CDR3 DNA: TGTGCCAGCAGCTTAGGACCGGGATACACCGGGGAGCTGTTTTTT.

This sequence joins TRBV4-3 and TRBJ2-1; no firm D call. The CDR3 is 12 amino acids. CDR1 is LGHNA and CDR2 is YSLEER in the germline V gene. The V end lost 6 bases, the J end lost 6 bases, and 9 bases lay between the germline ends. CDR3 region: CASSVLRNEQFF. CDR3 in DNA: TGCGCCAGCAGTGTTCTGCGCAATGAGCAGTTCTTC.

The chain uses TRBV9 and TRBJ2-7, with TRBD2 matching over 8 bases. The J segment lost 3 bases and the V segment lost 3 bases, leaving 8 bases of the junction unmatched. The germline CDR1 and CDR2 sequences are SGDLS and YYNGEE. This CDR3 is 15 amino acids long. CDR3 nucleotide sequence: TGTGCCAGCAGCGCGGGGGGGGACAAACTCTACGAGCAGTACTTC. It yields the protein CASSAGGDKLYEQYF.

The rearrangement links TRBV7-2 to TRBJ2-5; D is possibly TRBD2 (6 bases). The CDR3 is 13 residues long. Germline V gene sequence: CDR1 SGHTA, CDR2 FQGNSA. V was pared by 6 bases and J by 5 bases, with 13 bases between. The CDR3 region is CASRASGRETQYF. In nucleotides, the CDR3 is TGTGCCAGCAGGGCGTCAGGGAGGGAGACCCAGTACTTC.

The J gene is TRBJ1-2, the V gene TRBV28; TRBD1 aligns across 7 bases. V gave up 7 bases and J gave up 2 bases; unmatched junction bases: 7. The CDR3 has 14 residues. Per germline, CDR1 MDHEN and CDR2 SYDVKM. In DNA, the CDR3 is TGTGCCAGCACCTACAGGGGTGACAACTATGGCTACACCTTC. Translating it yields CASTYRGDNYGYTF.

The chain joins TRBV19 to TRBJ2-5; the D is unclear. The germline V and J ends were trimmed by 4 bases and 2 bases, with 11 bases remaining between them. Germline-derived CDR1 and CDR2 are LNHDA and SQIVND (reference sequence). CDR3 length equals 14 residues. The CDR3 spells CASSRRPEQETQYF. The CDR3 nucleotides read TGTGCCAGTAGTAGGAGACCGGAACAAGAGACCCAGTACTTC.

The chain is built from TRBV30 and TRBJ2-1, with 8 bases fitting TRBD2. CDR1 is GTSNPN and CDR2 is SVGIG in the germline V gene (reference sequence). V gave up 0 bases and J gave up 6 bases; unmatched junction bases: 7. CDR3 length equals 15 residues. The CDR3 is CAWSVGGVGGNEQFF. The CDR3 DNA is TGTGCCTGGAGTGTCGGGGGGGTAGGTGGCAATGAGCAGTTCTTC.

The rearrangement joins TRBV6-6 to TRBJ2-4; a weak D match, TRBD1 (6 bases). The germline V gene has CDR1 MNHNY and CDR2 SVGAGI (reference sequence). The V end was cut by 2 bases, the J end by 0 bases, with 8 bases between. CDR3 length: 15 residues. DNA for the CDR3: TGTGCCAGCAGTTACCAAGGGGGAGCCAAAAACATTCAGTACTTC. This gives the protein CASSYQGGAKNIQYF.

V and J are TRBV19 and TRBJ2-7, with 8 bases aligning to TRBD2. Per germline, CDR1 LNHDA and CDR2 SQIVND (reference sequence). The CDR3 loop spans 15 amino acids. The junction had 9 bases not matched to a gene; V was cut back by 2 bases and J by 6 bases. Here the CDR3 DNA reads TGTGCCAGTAGTATATCGGGGGGGAGTCCTTCCGAGCAGTACTTC. The encoded protein is CASSISGGSPSEQYF.

This chain connects TRBV30 to TRBJ2-2; 9 positions match TRBD2. Germline lookup yields CDR1 GTSNPN and CDR2 SVGIG (reference sequence). This CDR3 comprises 16 residues. The ends lost 4 bases at V and 0 bases at J; junction bases unmatched: 6. CDR3 sequence: CAWIDSGGSNTGELFF. The CDR3 bases are TGTGCCTGGATTGATAGCGGGGGCTCGAACACCGGGGAGCTGTTTTTT.

This chain uses TRBV9 with TRBJ1-2; maybe TRBD1 (5 bases). The germline V gene encodes CDR1 SGDLS and CDR2 YYNGEE. Deletions cut 2 bases from V and 2 bases from J, with 13 bases between. The CDR3 covers 15 residues. CDR3 amino acids: CASSVQWGGNYGYTF. The DNA for the CDR3 is TGTGCCAGCAGCGTTCAGTGGGGGGGGAACTATGGCTACACCTTC. The full variable domain, its missing parts supplied by reference TRBV9 and TRBJ1-2, is DSGVTQTPKHLITATGQRVTLRCSPRSGDLSVYWYQQSLDQGLQFLIQYYNGEERAKGNILERFSAQQFPDLHSELNLSSLELGDSALYFCASSVQWGGNYGYTFGSGTRLTVV.

The V gene is TRBV27, the J gene TRBJ2-2; TRBD2 is a possible D gene (6 bases). Trimming shortened V by 6 bases and J by 2 bases, and 13 bases separated the two germline ends. Germline lookup yields CDR1 MNHEY and CDR2 SMNVEV (reference sequence). The CDR3 loop spans 15 amino acids. CDR3 DNA: TGTGCCAGCAGCATAATGGGGGGAAACACCGGGGAGCTGTTTTTT. Amino acids: CASSIMGGNTGELFF.

Turning to this clone: The same CDR3 arises from other DNA sequences in this sample as well. J is TRBJ1-1 and V is TRBV5-1; D gene ambiguous. V gave up 0 bases and J gave up 5 bases, with 11 bases separating them. CDR1 is SGHRS and CDR2 is YFSETQ in the germline V gene. The CDR3 extends over 14 amino acids. CDR3 protein: CASSLGGGRTEAFF. The CDR3 DNA reads as TGCGCCAGCAGCTTGGGAGGCGGAAGAACTGAAGCTTTCTTT.

The rearrangement links TRBV5-1 to TRBJ2-5; 8 positions match TRBD1. With V trimmed by 1 base and J by 5 bases, 10 bases remained unmatched. The germline V gene encodes CDR1 SGHRS and CDR2 YFSETQ. This CDR3 contains 16 residues. The CDR3 coding sequence is TGCGCCAGCAGCTTGAACCCCAGGGGGCGCGGGGAGACCCAGTACTTC. This gives the protein CASSLNPRGRGETQYF.

This rearrangement joins TRBV6-1 to TRBJ2-2; D is perhaps TRBD2 (5 bases). V lost 6 bases and J lost 4, with 9 bases in between. Germline V CDR1 and CDR2: MNHNS, SASEGT. This CDR3 is built from 13 residues. The CDR3 reads CASRLDVTGELFF. The CDR3 nucleotides are TGTGCCAGCAGACTAGATGTCACCGGGGAGCTGTTTTTT.

The chain uses TRBV18 and TRBJ1-1; tentatively, D is TRBD1 (6 bases). V was pared by 6 bases and J by 5 bases, with 22 bases between. Germline CDR1 is KGHSH and CDR2 is LQKENI. The CDR3 runs to 16 residues. Here the CDR3 DNA reads TGTGCCAGCTCCCCAGGTTCGTTGGGGGCTGGAACTGAAGCTTTCTTT. It yields the protein CASSPGSLGAGTEAFF.

This sequence joins TRBV25-1 and TRBJ2-1; TRBD1 aligns across 9 bases. Trimming removed 0 bases from V and 5 bases from J; junction bases left unmatched: 8. Germline V gene data show CDR1 as MGHDK and CDR2 as SYGVNS. The CDR3 covers 17 residues. DNA for the CDR3: TGTGCCAGCAGTGAATATGGGCGGACAGGGGTGAACAATGAGCAGTTCTTC. Protein sequence: CASSEYGRTGVNNEQFF.

This clone was seen just once. The chain carries TRBV5-1 and TRBJ2-7; 7 nucleotides align to TRBD1. V dropped 0 bases and J dropped 1; count of bases not matched to a gene: 7. The V gene's germline CDR1 is SGHRS and CDR2 YFSETQ. The CDR3 contains 16 residues. The CDR3 spells CASSLAAGRGSYEQYF. DNA for the CDR3: TGCGCCAGCAGCTTGGCGGCGGGCAGGGGGTCCTACGAGCAGTACTTC.

The chain uses TRBV5-1 and TRBJ2-6, with TRBD2 identical over 7 bases. The CDR3 runs to 19 residues. Germline CDR1 is SGHRS and CDR2 is YFSETQ. V lost 0 bases, J lost 1 base, and 10 bases stayed unmatched. The CDR3 protein is CASSLGLARALSGANVLTF. The CDR3 nucleotides are TGCGCCAGCAGCTTGGGACTAGCCCGGGCCCTTTCTGGGGCCAACGTCCTGACTTTC.

The J gene is TRBJ1-2, the V gene TRBV11-3; the D is unclear. Germline V gives CDR1 SGHNT, CDR2 YENEEA. This CDR3 comprises 15 residues. The ends were cut back, 5 bases at V and 8 bases at J, with 21 bases in the middle. CDR3 sequence: CASSLTPSGGSGYTF. As DNA, the CDR3 is TGTGCCAGCAGCCTCACCCCTTCGGGAGGGAGCGGCTACACCTTC.